What follows are 5 T cell receptor beta chains derived from one specimen sequenced in a study of early T cells in non-severe SARS-CoV-2 infection. One entry per CDR3 protein results from TCRdb running MiXCR on the 5' RACE reads. The data show around 82,000 distinct CDR3 sequences, approximately 11% seen once. Specimen: whole blood. The receptors originated from an adult who was a healthcare worker with PCR-confirmed SARS-CoV-2 infection or an uninfected control (not recorded which).

Concerning this clonotype: One base away lies a much larger clone, so this may be a sequencing read error. The V and J genes are TRBV7-6 and TRBJ2-7; D call uncertain. CDR3 length equals 12 residues. V lost 1 base and J lost 6, with 7 bases in between. The germline CDR1 and CDR2 sequences are SGHVS and FNYEAQ. CDR3 DNA: TGTGCCAGCAGCTTAGGGCAGTGCGAGCAGTACTTC. The encoded protein is CASSLGQCEQYF.

This clonotype was counted between two and nine times. This sequence joins TRBV5-1 and TRBJ2-1; either TRBD1 or TRBD2 may supply D (6 bases each). This CDR3 is built from 15 residues. The germline gives CDR1 SGHRS, CDR2 YFSETQ. The V end lost 4 bases, the J end lost 0 bases, and 11 bases lay between the germline ends. CDR3 sequence reads: CASSVGGTSYNEQFF. The DNA for the CDR3 is TGCGCCAGCAGCGTGGGGGGCACCTCCTACAATGAGCAGTTCTTC.

This clonotype occurred a few times. The gene calls are TRBV12-3 or TRBV12-4 and TRBJ2-7; TRBD2 aligns across 11 bases. The CDR3 length is 15 residues. Unmatched junction bases numbered 11, after V lost 6 bases and J lost 7 bases. Here the CDR3 DNA reads TGTGCCAGCAGCCCCATACGACTAGCGGGGAGTGAGCAGTACTTC. This encodes CASSPIRLAGSEQYF.

The gene calls are TRBV6-1 and TRBJ2-1, with D uncertain. V lost 7 bases to trimming and J lost 10 bases, with 20 bases between them. In germline, CDR1 is MNHNS, CDR2 SASEGT. The CDR3 totals 14 residues. CDR3 region: CASTRAYGKSEQFF. Written as DNA, the CDR3 is TGTGCCAGCACACGGGCGTATGGCAAATCGGAGCAGTTCTTC.

V usage is TRBV29-1 and J usage is TRBJ2-1, with no clear D. CDR1 is SQVTM, CDR2 ANQGSEA, per germline. This CDR3 is 13 amino acids long. CDR3 loop: CSVTGSAAYEQFF. Written as DNA, the CDR3 is TGCAGTGTGACCGGGTCCGCGGCCTATGAGCAGTTCTTC.